This T cell receptor (beta chain) originates from a study of blood T cell repertoires in COVID-19. Study at large: Acute-phase and convalescent COVID-19 samples originated in the United States, Italy and Spain.

Per the original data handling: Amplification of reference gene primers was used by the study to estimate nucleated cell counts. The data were produced by immunoSEQ multiplex PCR, yet TCRdb's version contains in-frame clones alone and is incomplete. For V, J and clone size, that table is used; D and trimming come from the DNA. Altogether over 200,000 clones are present, roughly 84% being singletons, with the ten largest covering around 2.5%. This CDR3 is 15 amino acids long. Trimming stripped 5 bases from V and 6 bases from J, with 16 bases between. The germline CDR1 and CDR2 sequences are LNHDA and SQIVND (reference sequence).

The sequencing input was peripheral blood. The sequence was obtained from a middle-aged man who had recovered from COVID-19. V usage is TRBV19 and J usage is TRBJ2-2; D may be TRBD1 (7 bases). This CDR3 reads CASSARGAGSGELFF. CDR3 bases: TGTGCCAGTAGTGCCAGGGGGGCGGGTTCCGGGGAGCTGTTTTTT.